The 12 T cell receptor beta chains reported below all come from one sample, sequenced in a study of neurological immune-mediated disorders (dated by TCRdb to the late 2010s). Library method: 5' RACE. The run used an Illumina HiSeq 2500. TCRdb ran its own pipeline on the public reads, namely fastp trimming at Q25 and MiXCR clone calling, and kept in-frame beta chains. Rows matching on CDR3 protein sequence are summarized as one entry with the most common DNA and genes. This sample comprises more than 50,000 distinct CDR3 sequences, about 4% of them detected only once. Clones ranked in the top ten supply roughly 2.3% of the sample. The source material was PBMCs. These receptors were obtained from a woman aged 50 to 60 with multiple sclerosis.

This clonotype has at least ten counts. The chain joins TRBV20-1 to TRBJ2-1; either TRBD1 or TRBD2 may supply D (5 bases each). Germline V CDR1 and CDR2: DFQATT, SNEGSKA (reference sequence). The CDR3 loop spans 15 amino acids. Trimming removed 0 bases at V and 7 bases at J, with 16 bases between. The CDR3 protein is CSARDHGTSRNEQFF. The CDR3 region has the DNA TGCAGTGCTAGAGATCATGGGACGAGTCGGAATGAGCAGTTCTTC.

This clonotype was recorded many times. This chain connects TRBV7-2 to TRBJ2-3; 9 bases are a match to TRBD2. The CDR3 runs to 14 residues. Looked up from germline, CDR1 is SGHTA and CDR2 is FQGNSA. Trimming at V came to 5 bases and at J to 7 bases, leaving 7 bases not matched to a gene. CDR3 residues: CASSQRASGNTQYF. The DNA of the CDR3 is TGTGCCAGCAGCCAGCGGGCTAGCGGGAATACGCAGTATTTT.

This sequence joins TRBV7-8 and TRBJ1-1; 9 bases are a match to TRBD1. The CDR3 has 14 amino acids. The V gene end was trimmed by 3 bases and the J gene end by 3 bases; junction bases not matched to a gene: 2. CDR1 is SGHVS, CDR2 FQNEAQ, per germline. This CDR3 is CASSFRDRDTEAFF. The CDR3 bases are TGTGCCAGCAGCTTCCGGGACAGGGACACTGAAGCTTTCTTT.

This clonotype was observed many times. V is TRBV4-3 and J is TRBJ1-6; no definite D call. The CDR3 has 14 residues. Germline CDR1 is LGHNA and CDR2 is YSLEER. Trimming cost V 0 bases and J 10 bases, with 10 bases left between them. For the CDR3, the DNA is TGCGCCAGCAGCCAAGACGAAGGACTATCACCCCTCCACTTT. This encodes CASSQDEGLSPLHF.

This clonotype was picked up many times. The chain links TRBV29-1 to TRBJ2-3; 8 bases fit TRBD2. The CDR3 totals 13 residues. Germline V lookup: CDR1 SQVTM, CDR2 ANQGSEA. V lost 5 bases to trimming and J lost 4 bases; unmatched junction nucleotides: 5. CDR3 bases: TGCAGCGTTCGGGAGGGCCAGGCAGATACGCAGTATTTT. Amino acid sequence: CSVREGQADTQYF.

This clonotype was picked up many times. This chain joins TRBV24-1 and TRBJ1-2, with unresolved D. V was shortened by 12 bases and J by 0 bases, with 13 bases between the two germline ends. Germline assignment: CDR1 KGHDR and CDR2 SFDVKD. The CDR3 loop spans 13 amino acids. CDR3 region: CAVLDRANYGYTF. In DNA form, the CDR3 reads TGTGCCGTCCTGGACCGAGCTAACTATGGCTACACCTTC.

This clonotype has a count of ten or more. The rearrangement uses TRBV20-1 and TRBJ2-1; 10 positions match TRBD2. This CDR3 contains 19 residues. With V trimmed by 4 bases and J by 0 bases, 15 bases remained unmatched. CDR1 DFQATT and CDR2 SNEGSKA come from the germline V gene (reference sequence). The CDR3 spells CSAITSSGRMAGSYNEQFF. In DNA, the CDR3 is TGCAGTGCTATCACGAGTAGCGGGAGGATGGCGGGCTCCTACAATGAGCAGTTCTTC.

This clonotype occurred many times. The V and J genes are TRBV5-1 and TRBJ1-4, with D uncertain. With 6 bases removed from V and 6 bases from J, the gap between germline ends came to 9 bases. CDR3 size: 12 residues. Per the germline V gene, CDR1 is SGHRS and CDR2 is YFSETQ. The CDR3 nucleotides read TGCGCCAGCACCTGGGATGATGAAAAACTGTTTTTT. It codes for CASTWDDEKLFF.

Ten or more counts support this clonotype. The rearrangement links TRBV5-4 to TRBJ1-1; 7 nucleotides line up with TRBD1. CDR3 length: 15 residues. CDR1 SGHNT and CDR2 YYREEE come from the germline V gene (reference sequence). Unmatched junction bases numbered 2, after V lost 0 bases and J lost 0 bases. Written as DNA, the CDR3 is TGTGCCAGCAGCTTGGAGGGGGCCATGAACACTGAAGCTTTCTTT. This gives the protein CASSLEGAMNTEAFF.

The CDR3 DNA reads TGCAGTGCTAGATCCCAGGGAAGGGTCAATCAGCCCCAGCATTTT. Its protein product is CSARSQGRVNQPQHF. This rearrangement joins TRBV20-1 to TRBJ1-5; a possible D gene is TRBD1 (5 bases). V gave up 2 bases and J gave up 3 bases, with 14 bases separating them. Germline-derived CDR1 and CDR2 are DFQATT and SNEGSKA (reference sequence). This CDR3 comprises 15 residues.

Ten or more counts support this clonotype. The chain is built from TRBV12-3 or TRBV12-4 and TRBJ1-4; possibly TRBD1 for D (5 bases). The V end lost 6 bases, the J end lost 8 bases, and 19 bases lay between the germline ends. The CDR3 totals 15 residues. Here the CDR3 reads CASSKPGLLGEKLFF. CDR3 nucleotides: TGTGCCAGCAGCAAACCGGGACTCCTTGGGGAAAAACTGTTTTTT.

This clonotype was recorded at least ten times. This chain connects TRBV5-8 to TRBJ2-7, with D unclear. Germline lookup yields CDR1 SGHTS and CDR2 YDEGEE. V shed 4 bases and J shed 7 bases, with 12 bases lying between them. CDR3 length: 12 residues. The CDR3 loop reads CASSVSFGEQYF. CDR3 bases: TGTGCCAGCAGCGTATCCTTCGGGGAGCAGTACTTC.